The following is a T cell receptor beta chain sequence with its context. Its antigen is as yet unknown. Distinct nucleotide sequences in the sample also encode this CDR3. This entry comes from a study of cytomegalovirus exposure and HLA in healthy donors. In the study overall: According to later analysis, the same platform produced the 120 or so validation and over 600 first-cohort repertoires. Study results and caveats: Among TCR sequences, most were rare, though some public TCRs appeared in many donors. The listing of some 170 TCR beta chains classed them as cytomegalovirus-associated. It was found in a later analysis that first-cohort TCR clusters tended to co-occur in the 90 to 150 validation repertoires.

Assay: immunoSEQ multiplex PCR; the TCRdb copy retains only in-frame clones and omits some. The top ten hold around 1.4% of the sample, which has roughly 120,000 clones, approximately 90% seen once. CDR1 and CDR2 (germline): MNHEY, SMNVEV (reference sequence). Trimming removed 0 bases at V and 5 bases at J, with 10 bases between. The CDR3 is 14 amino acids. V usage is TRBV27 and J usage is TRBJ1-2; D might be TRBD1 (5 bases). This receptor was taken from a woman in her twenties or thirties in good health and CMV-seropositive. The sequencing sample was made of PBMCs. The CDR3 reads CASSLSGQGYGYTF. The CDR3 nucleotides read TGTGCCAGCAGTTTATCAGGGCAGGGATATGGCTACACCTTC.